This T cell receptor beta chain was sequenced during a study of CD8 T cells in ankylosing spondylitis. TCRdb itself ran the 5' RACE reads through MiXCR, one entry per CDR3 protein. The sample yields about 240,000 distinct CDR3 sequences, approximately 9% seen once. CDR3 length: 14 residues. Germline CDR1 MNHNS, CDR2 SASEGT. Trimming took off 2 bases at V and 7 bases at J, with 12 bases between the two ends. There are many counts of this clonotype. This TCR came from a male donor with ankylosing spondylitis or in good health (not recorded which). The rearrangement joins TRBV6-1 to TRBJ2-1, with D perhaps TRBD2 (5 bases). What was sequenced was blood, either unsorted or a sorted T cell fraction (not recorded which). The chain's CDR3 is CASSEKYPGNEQFF. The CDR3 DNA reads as TGTGCCAGCAGTGAAAAGTATCCGGGAAATGAGCAGTTCTTC.